These 27 T cell receptor beta chains share one sample of origin, sequenced in a study of persistence of HIV-infected CD4 T cells. These receptors' targets are unknown. Stimulation used around 10 ug/mL lysate from CMV-infected fibroblasts. Memory cells lacking CD40L and CD69 with high CD45RO were sorted. This was the immunoSEQ version 4 assay in survey mode. Repertoires were generated with immunoSEQ multiplex PCR, while TCRdb's copy carries only in-frame clones and drops some. Of about 48,000 clones in the sample, more than 60% were seen once. Here the sequenced sample was CD4+ T cells sorted from PBMCs after roughly 20-hour stimulation, taken from a patient who received antiretroviral therapy. All receptors derive from an adult man with HIV who was CMV-seropositive.

The chain combines TRBV5-1 with TRBJ1-1; 7 nucleotides align to TRBD1. From germline, CDR1 is SGHRS and CDR2 YFSETQ. Trimming at V came to 3 bases and at J to 3 bases, leaving 8 bases not matched to a gene. The CDR3 has 15 residues. The CDR3 nucleotides are TGCGCCAGCAGCTCAGACAGGGTTTGGGACACTGAAGCTTTCTTT. Translation gives CASSSDRVWDTEAFF.

This chain uses TRBV20-1 with TRBJ2-3; D may be TRBD1 or TRBD2 (5 bases each). Looked up from germline, CDR1 is DFQATT and CDR2 is SNEGSKA (reference sequence). V was cut by 3 bases and J by 6 bases, with 19 bases left in between. The CDR3 extends over 15 amino acids. As DNA, the CDR3 is TGCAGTGCTAGTCCCGCCGCGATAGGGGAGGATACGCAGTATTTT. It is translated as CSASPAAIGEDTQYF.

This sequence joins TRBV5-1 and TRBJ1-2, with 7 bases lining up with TRBD1. The junction had 7 bases not matched to a gene; V was cut back by 3 bases and J by 5 bases. The CDR3 contains 14 residues. Germline V lookup: CDR1 SGHRS, CDR2 YFSETQ. The chain's CDR3 is CASSSRDSEYGYTF. The CDR3 bases are TGCGCCAGCAGCTCCAGGGACAGCGAATATGGCTACACCTTC.

This clone has more than one count but fewer than ten. V is TRBV6-5 and J is TRBJ2-7; TRBD1 aligns across 9 bases. Germline V gene sequence: CDR1 MNHEY, CDR2 SVGAGI. The CDR3 is 14 amino acids. The V and J ends lost 6 bases and 3 bases, in that order; junction bases with no gene match: 6. Here the CDR3 reads CASSRTGVFYEQYF. CDR3 nucleotide sequence: TGTGCCAGCAGCCGGACAGGGGTCTTCTACGAGCAGTACTTC.

The rearrangement joins TRBV7-2 to TRBJ2-4; the D is unclear. The CDR3 has 14 residues. V dropped 3 bases and J dropped 0 bases, with 6 bases sitting between them. Germline V gene lookup returns CDR1 SGHTA and CDR2 FQGNSA. This chain's CDR3 is CASSFAEAKNIQYF. The CDR3 nucleotides are TGTGCCAGCAGCTTCGCGGAAGCCAAAAACATTCAGTACTTC.

The V gene is TRBV19, the J gene TRBJ2-6; D is ambiguous. The V and J ends lost 6 bases and 0 bases respectively, with 12 bases between them. CDR3 length equals 16 residues. In germline, CDR1 is LNHDA, CDR2 SQIVND (reference sequence). CDR3 bases: TGTGCCAGTAGATTGGGGTTTAGCTCTGGGGCCAACGTCCTGACTTTC. It codes for CASRLGFSSGANVLTF.

Only a few counts were recorded for this clone. This rearrangement joins TRBV30 to TRBJ1-5, with a weak D call TRBD1 (6 bases). This CDR3 comprises 16 residues. Looked up from germline, CDR1 is GTSNPN and CDR2 is SVGIG (reference sequence). Trimming took off 2 bases at V and 2 bases at J, with 16 bases between the two ends. CDR3 DNA sequence: TGTGCCTGGAGTAAAATGGACAGCGGAGGCAATCAGCCCCAGCATTTT. It is translated as CAWSKMDSGGNQPQHF.

This clone was observed a few times. This chain links TRBV19 with TRBJ1-1, with TRBD1 as a possible D gene (6 bases). Trimming cost V 5 bases and J 4 bases, with 17 bases left between them. In germline, CDR1 is LNHDA, CDR2 SQIVND (reference sequence). The CDR3 loop spans 15 amino acids. The CDR3 loop reads CASSPLDRVFTEAFF. CDR3 bases: TGTGCCAGTAGTCCCCTGGACAGAGTTTTCACTGAAGCTTTCTTT.

CDR3 coding DNA: TGTGCCAGCAGTGAAGGGGGTTACCAAGAGACCCAGTACTTC. Translating it yields CASSEGGYQETQYF. The genes are TRBV6-1 and TRBJ2-5; D not certain. V was shortened by 1 base and J by 0 bases, with 6 bases between the two germline ends. This CDR3 spans 14 amino acids. CDR1 and CDR2 (germline): MNHNS, SASEGT.

The chain carries TRBV9 and TRBJ2-6; D gene ambiguous. The CDR3 contains 15 residues. Trimming took 3 bases from V and 0 from J, leaving 7 bases between them. CDR1 is SGDLS, CDR2 YYNGEE, per germline. Here the CDR3 reads CASSALGSGANVLTF. CDR3 in DNA: TGTGCCAGCAGCGCCCTCGGCTCTGGGGCCAACGTCCTGACTTTC.

The chain links TRBV7-9 to TRBJ1-1, with no clear D. Germline V CDR1 and CDR2: SEHNR, FQNEAQ (reference sequence). The CDR3 has 13 residues. V lost 5 bases and J 8 bases, leaving 15 bases between the germline ends. The CDR3 DNA sequence: TGTGCCAGCAGCGTTGATGGGCCCCGGGAAGCTTTCTTT. Translation gives CASSVDGPREAFF.

This chain connects TRBV3-1 (or the pseudogene TRBV3-2) to TRBJ2-1; 8 bases match TRBD2. This CDR3 is 17 amino acids long. Germline CDR1 and CDR2: LGHDT and YNNKEL (reference sequence). V lost 4 bases, J lost 0 bases, and 8 bases stayed unmatched. DNA of the CDR3: TGTGCCAGCAGCCGACGCGGGGGGCCGAGCTCCTACAATGAGCAGTTCTTC. Amino acid sequence: CASSRRGGPSSYNEQFF.

This rearrangement joins TRBV19 to TRBJ2-3; D ambiguous. This CDR3 region has 15 residues. CDR1 and CDR2 from the germline V gene are LNHDA and SQIVND (reference sequence). V was shortened by 3 bases and J by 0 bases, with 10 bases between the two germline ends. The CDR3 nucleotides read TGTGCCAGTAGTATCATCTCCGGGAGCACAGATACGCAGTATTTT. Amino acids: CASSIISGSTDTQYF.

This rearrangement joins TRBV30 to TRBJ1-1; maybe TRBD1 (6 bases). This CDR3 contains 13 residues. Trimming removed 4 bases at V and 2 bases at J, with 11 bases between. Germline V CDR1 and CDR2: GTSNPN, SVGIG (reference sequence). This CDR3 is CAWTGAINTEAFF. The CDR3 region has the DNA TGTGCCTGGACAGGGGCTATTAACACTGAAGCTTTCTTT.

The chain recombines TRBV19 with TRBJ2-5; 7 nucleotides line up with TRBD2. This CDR3 is built from 13 residues. J gave up 5 bases and V 5 bases, and 5 bases lay outside the gene matches. Germline V lookup: CDR1 LNHDA, CDR2 SQIVND (reference sequence). The CDR3 loop is CASSSTSMETQYF. The DNA of the CDR3 is TGTGCCAGTAGTTCGACTAGCATGGAGACCCAGTACTTC.

The V and J genes are TRBV7-9 and TRBJ1-2; D uncertain. Germline V gene data show CDR1 as SEHNR and CDR2 as FQNEAQ (reference sequence). Trimming took off 0 bases at V and 6 bases at J, with 17 bases between the two ends. The CDR3 runs to 16 residues. The CDR3 here is CASSLAFASGMDGYTF. In DNA, the CDR3 is TGTGCCAGCAGCTTAGCGTTCGCCAGCGGGATGGATGGCTACACCTTC.

The chain links TRBV10-1 to TRBJ2-3, with 11 bases matching TRBD2. The J segment lost 3 bases and the V segment lost 6 bases, leaving 5 bases of the junction unmatched. The germline gives CDR1 WNHNN, CDR2 SYGVQD (reference sequence). The CDR3 length is 15 residues. The CDR3 spells CASSDGTSGTDTQYF. The CDR3 DNA reads as TGCGCCAGCAGCGACGGGACTAGCGGAACAGATACGCAGTATTTT.

This chain joins TRBV6-5 and TRBJ1-2, with D hard to call. CDR1 is MNHEY and CDR2 is SVGAGI in the germline V gene. This CDR3 is built from 15 residues. V was shortened by 5 bases and J by 6 bases, with 19 bases between the two germline ends. As DNA, the CDR3 is TGTGCCAGCAGTCCCTCGGCCAGGAGTGGAAATGGCTACACCTTC. Translation: CASSPSARSGNGYTF.

This clone appeared once. The chain joins TRBV27 to TRBJ2-3, with D hard to call. This CDR3 region has 15 residues. Per the germline V gene, CDR1 is MNHEY and CDR2 is SMNVEV (reference sequence). Trimming stripped 3 bases from V and 1 base from J, with 11 bases between. CDR3 bases: TGTGCCAGCAGTTTCTCCGGACCTGGCACAGATACGCAGTATTTT. It is translated as CASSFSGPGTDTQYF.

The chain employs TRBV2 and TRBJ2-5; D may be TRBD1 (6 bases). The germline gives CDR1 SNHLY, CDR2 FYNNEI. The ends were cut back, 8 bases at V and 4 bases at J, with 20 bases in the middle. This CDR3 region has 15 residues. CDR3 nucleotides: TGTGCCAGCGTTAGGTACCCATCCAGGGGAGAGACCCAGTACTTC. Its protein is CASVRYPSRGETQYF. The complete variable domain, with remaining parts taken from reference TRBV2 and TRBJ2-5, reads EPEVTQTPSHQVTQMGQEVILRCVPISNHLYFYWYRQILGQKVEFLVSFYNNEISEKSEIFDDQFSVERPDGSNFTLKIRSTKLEDSAMYFCASVRYPSRGETQYFGPGTRLLVL.

The J gene is TRBJ1-1, the V gene TRBV3-1 (or the pseudogene TRBV3-2); D unclear. Deletions cut 0 bases from V and 8 bases from J, with 13 bases between. The CDR3 sequence is 14 residues long. CDR1 and CDR2 (germline): LGHDT, YNNKEL (reference sequence). The CDR3 sequence is CASSQEPRASEAFF. The CDR3 DNA reads as TGTGCCAGCAGCCAAGAACCCCGGGCTTCGGAAGCTTTCTTT.

The V gene is TRBV27, the J gene TRBJ1-1; TRBD1 is a possible D gene (5 bases). CDR1 MNHEY and CDR2 SMNVEV come from the germline V gene (reference sequence). The CDR3 has 15 residues. The V end lost 7 bases, the J end lost 5 bases, and 20 bases lay between the germline ends. The CDR3 loop is CASITRVPPGTEAFF. The CDR3 DNA follows: TGTGCCAGCATCACCAGAGTCCCTCCAGGGACTGAAGCTTTCTTT.

This chain uses TRBV6-5 with TRBJ1-6; TRBD1 is a possible D gene (5 bases). The length of the CDR3 is 14 residues. Trimming stripped 2 bases from V and 8 bases from J, with 10 bases between. CDR1 and CDR2 from the germline V gene are MNHEY and SVGAGI. The CDR3 nucleotides are TGTGCCAGCAGTTACCAGGGCGTCGATTCACCCCTCCACTTT. Translation gives CASSYQGVDSPLHF.

This chain connects TRBV25-1 to TRBJ1-6, with D maybe TRBD1 (5 bases). The CDR3 is 16 amino acids. From germline, CDR1 is MGHDK and CDR2 SYGVNS. V lost 1 base to trimming and J lost 8 bases, with 15 bases between them. The CDR3 sequence is CASSEWGGEWDSPLHF. The CDR3 DNA sequence: TGTGCCAGCAGTGAATGGGGAGGGGAATGGGATTCACCCCTCCACTTT.

This chain links TRBV10-2 with TRBJ1-2, with TRBD1 as a possible D gene (5 bases). The CDR3 sequence is 14 residues long. Germline V gene data show CDR1 as WSHSY and CDR2 as SAAADI. Trimming shortened V by 2 bases and J by 2 bases, and 9 bases separated the two germline ends. The CDR3 sequence: CASSEPGTNYGYTF. The DNA for the CDR3 is TGCGCCAGCAGTGAGCCAGGGACCAACTATGGCTACACCTTC.

This clone was observed a single time. The genes are TRBV18 and TRBJ1-6, with D uncertain. Trimming took off 3 bases at V and 0 bases at J, with 6 bases between the two ends. The CDR3 length is 15 residues. Germline V lookup: CDR1 KGHSH, CDR2 LQKENI. CDR3 sequence reads: CASSPQSSYNSPLHF. The CDR3 DNA follows: TGTGCCAGCTCACCCCAGAGCTCCTATAATTCACCCCTCCACTTT. Together with reference TRBV18 and TRBJ1-6, the CDR3 gives the full variable domain: NAGVMQNPRHLVRRRGQEARLRCSPMKGHSHVYWYRQLPEEGLKFMVYLQKENIIDESGMPKERFSAEFPKEGPSILRIQQVVRGDSAAYFCASSPQSSYNSPLHFGNGTRLTVT.

This rearrangement joins TRBV6-6 to TRBJ1-1; weak D call: TRBD1 (5 bases). Germline CDR1 and CDR2: MNHNY and SVGAGI (reference sequence). The CDR3 totals 15 residues. The germline V and J ends were trimmed by 2 bases and 5 bases, with 15 bases remaining between them. The CDR3, as DNA: TGTGCCAGCAGTTACGGCCAGGGCTGGGGGACTGAAGCTTTCTTT. As protein: CASSYGQGWGTEAFF.